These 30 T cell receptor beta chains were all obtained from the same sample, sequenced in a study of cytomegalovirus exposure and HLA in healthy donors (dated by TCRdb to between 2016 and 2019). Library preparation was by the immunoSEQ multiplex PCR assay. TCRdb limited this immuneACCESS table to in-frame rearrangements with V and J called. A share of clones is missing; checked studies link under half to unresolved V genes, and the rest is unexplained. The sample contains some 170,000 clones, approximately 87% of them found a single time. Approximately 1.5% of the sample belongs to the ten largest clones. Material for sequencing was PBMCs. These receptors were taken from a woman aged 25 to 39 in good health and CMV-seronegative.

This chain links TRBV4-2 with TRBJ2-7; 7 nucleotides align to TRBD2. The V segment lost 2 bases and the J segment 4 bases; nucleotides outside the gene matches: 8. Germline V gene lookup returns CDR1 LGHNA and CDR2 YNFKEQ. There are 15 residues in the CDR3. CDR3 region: CASSQPGLQIYEQYF. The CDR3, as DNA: TGTGCCAGCAGCCAACCGGGACTACAAATTTACGAGCAGTACTTC.

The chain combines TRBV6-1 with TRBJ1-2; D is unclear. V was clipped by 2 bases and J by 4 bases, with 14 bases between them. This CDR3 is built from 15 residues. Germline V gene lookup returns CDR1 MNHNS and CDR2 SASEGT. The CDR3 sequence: CASSELPTRSYGYTF. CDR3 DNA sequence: TGTGCCAGCAGTGAATTACCGACAAGGTCCTATGGCTACACCTTC.

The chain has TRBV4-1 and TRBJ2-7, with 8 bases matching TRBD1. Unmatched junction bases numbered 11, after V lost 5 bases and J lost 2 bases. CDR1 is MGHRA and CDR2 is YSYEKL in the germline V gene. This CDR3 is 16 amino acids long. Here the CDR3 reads CASSARQGLETYEQYF. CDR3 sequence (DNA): TGCGCCAGCAGCGCCCGACAGGGGTTGGAAACCTACGAGCAGTACTTC.

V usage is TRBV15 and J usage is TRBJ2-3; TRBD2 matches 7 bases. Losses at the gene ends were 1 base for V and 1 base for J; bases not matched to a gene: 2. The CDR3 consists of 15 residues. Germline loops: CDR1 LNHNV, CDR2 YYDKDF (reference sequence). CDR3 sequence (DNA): TGTGCCACCAGCAGAGCAAGCGGGGGCACAGATACGCAGTATTTT. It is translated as CATSRASGGTDTQYF.

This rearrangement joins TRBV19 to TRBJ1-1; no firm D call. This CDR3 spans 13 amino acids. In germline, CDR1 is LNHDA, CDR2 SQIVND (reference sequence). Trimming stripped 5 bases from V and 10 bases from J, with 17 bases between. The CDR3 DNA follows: TGTGCCAGTAGTCCCCTCCCCGGGAGCATAGCTTTCTTT. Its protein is CASSPLPGSIAFF.

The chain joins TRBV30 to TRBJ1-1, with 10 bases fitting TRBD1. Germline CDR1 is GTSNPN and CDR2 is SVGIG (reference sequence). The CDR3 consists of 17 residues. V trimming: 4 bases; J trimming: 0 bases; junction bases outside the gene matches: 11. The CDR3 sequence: CAWTPSLDRGMNTEAFF. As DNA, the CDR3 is TGTGCCTGGACCCCATCCTTGGACAGGGGGATGAACACTGAAGCTTTCTTT.

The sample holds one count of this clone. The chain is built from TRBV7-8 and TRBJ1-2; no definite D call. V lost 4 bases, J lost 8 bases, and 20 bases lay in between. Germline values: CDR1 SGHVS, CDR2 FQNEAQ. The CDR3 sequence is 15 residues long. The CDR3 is CASSSDFSGREGYTF. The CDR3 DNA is TGTGCCAGCAGCTCCGATTTCAGTGGGCGGGAGGGCTACACCTTC.

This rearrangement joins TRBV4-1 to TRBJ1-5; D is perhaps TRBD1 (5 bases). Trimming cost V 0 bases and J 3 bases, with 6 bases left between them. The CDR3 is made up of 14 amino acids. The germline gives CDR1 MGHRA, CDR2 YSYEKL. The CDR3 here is CASSQEGLNQPQHF. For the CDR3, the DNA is TGCGCCAGCAGCCAAGAGGGGCTCAATCAGCCCCAGCATTTT.

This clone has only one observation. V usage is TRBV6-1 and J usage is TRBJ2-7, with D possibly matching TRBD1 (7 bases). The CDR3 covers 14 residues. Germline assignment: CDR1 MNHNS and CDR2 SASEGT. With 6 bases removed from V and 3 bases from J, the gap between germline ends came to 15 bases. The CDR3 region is CASRSRQGGYEQYF. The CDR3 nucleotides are TGTGCCAGCAGATCCAGACAGGGAGGCTACGAGCAGTACTTC.

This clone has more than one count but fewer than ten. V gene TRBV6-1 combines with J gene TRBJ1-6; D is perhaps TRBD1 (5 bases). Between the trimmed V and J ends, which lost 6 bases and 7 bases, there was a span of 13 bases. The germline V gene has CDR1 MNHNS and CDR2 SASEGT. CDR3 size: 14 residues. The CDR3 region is CASRFRVSNSPLHF. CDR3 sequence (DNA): TGTGCCAGCAGGTTCAGGGTTTCGAATTCACCCCTCCACTTT.

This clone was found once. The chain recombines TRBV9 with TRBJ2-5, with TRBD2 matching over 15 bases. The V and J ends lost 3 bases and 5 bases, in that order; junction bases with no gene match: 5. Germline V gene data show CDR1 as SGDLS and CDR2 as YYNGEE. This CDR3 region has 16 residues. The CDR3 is CASSGTSGGASETQYF. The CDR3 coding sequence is TGTGCCAGCAGCGGGACTAGCGGGGGGGCGTCGGAGACCCAGTACTTC.

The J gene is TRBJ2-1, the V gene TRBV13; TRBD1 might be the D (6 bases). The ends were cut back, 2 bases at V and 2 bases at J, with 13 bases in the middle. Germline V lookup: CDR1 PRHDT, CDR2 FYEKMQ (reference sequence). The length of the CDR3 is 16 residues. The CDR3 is CASSLQGWGPYNEQFF. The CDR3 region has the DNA TGTGCCAGCAGCTTACAGGGGTGGGGCCCCTACAATGAGCAGTTCTTC.

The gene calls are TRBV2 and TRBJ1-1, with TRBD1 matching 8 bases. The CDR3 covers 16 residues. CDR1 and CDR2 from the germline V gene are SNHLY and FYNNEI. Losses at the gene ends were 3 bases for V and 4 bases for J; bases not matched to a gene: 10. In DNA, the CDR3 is TGTGCCAGCAGTGATGCTAACAGGGGGGTCGGCACTGAAGCTTTCTTT. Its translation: CASSDANRGVGTEAFF.

The CDR3 reads CASRTAGDYGYTF. The CDR3 nucleotides are TGTGCCAGCAGAACCGCAGGGGACTATGGCTACACCTTC. The chain carries TRBV11-2 and TRBJ1-2, with D perhaps matching TRBD1 (6 bases). The CDR3 covers 13 residues. From germline, CDR1 is SGHAT and CDR2 FQNNGV. The ends were cut back, 6 bases at V and 3 bases at J, with 11 bases in the middle.

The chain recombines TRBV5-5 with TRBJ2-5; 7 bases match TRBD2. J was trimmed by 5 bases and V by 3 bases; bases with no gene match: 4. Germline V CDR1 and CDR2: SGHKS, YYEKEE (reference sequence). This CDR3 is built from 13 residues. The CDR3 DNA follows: TGTGCCAGCAGCTCACTAGCGCTGGAGACCCAGTACTTC. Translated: CASSSLALETQYF.

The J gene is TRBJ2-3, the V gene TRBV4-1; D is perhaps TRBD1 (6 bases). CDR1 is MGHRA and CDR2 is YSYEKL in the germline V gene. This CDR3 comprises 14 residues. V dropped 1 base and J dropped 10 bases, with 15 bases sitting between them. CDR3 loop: CASSQVSGAGSQYF. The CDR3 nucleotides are TGCGCCAGCAGCCAAGTATCAGGGGCCGGGTCGCAGTATTTT.

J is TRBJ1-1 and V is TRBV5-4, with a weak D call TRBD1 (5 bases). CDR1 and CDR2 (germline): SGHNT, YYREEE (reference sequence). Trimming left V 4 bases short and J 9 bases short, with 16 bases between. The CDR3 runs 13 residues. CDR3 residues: CASSPQAGVKAFF. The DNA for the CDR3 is TGTGCCAGCAGCCCTCAGGCGGGGGTTAAAGCTTTCTTT.

CDR3 DNA sequence: TGTGCCAGCAGCCCCGGGACTAGCGGGGGGCCGGATACGCAGTATTTT. It encodes CASSPGTSGGPDTQYF. The chain carries TRBV4-2 and TRBJ2-3, with 15 bases identical to TRBD2. The CDR3 spans 16 residues. V gave up 4 bases and J gave up 6 bases; unmatched junction bases: 5. CDR1 is LGHNA, CDR2 YNFKEQ, per germline.

CDR3 sequence (DNA): TGTGCCAGCAGCTCCGGACTAGAGACCCAGTACTTC. This gives the protein CASSSGLETQYF. The chain carries TRBV7-6 and TRBJ2-5; TRBD2 is a possible D gene (5 bases). Trimming cost V 4 bases and J 4 bases, with 7 bases left between them. CDR3 length equals 12 residues. Germline CDR1 and CDR2: SGHVS and FNYEAQ.

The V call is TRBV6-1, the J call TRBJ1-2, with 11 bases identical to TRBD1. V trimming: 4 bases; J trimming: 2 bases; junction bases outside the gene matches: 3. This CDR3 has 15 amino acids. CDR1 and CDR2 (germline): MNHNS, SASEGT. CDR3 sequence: CASSARDRGNYGYTF. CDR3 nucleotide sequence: TGTGCCAGCAGTGCCCGGGACAGGGGGAACTATGGCTACACCTTC.

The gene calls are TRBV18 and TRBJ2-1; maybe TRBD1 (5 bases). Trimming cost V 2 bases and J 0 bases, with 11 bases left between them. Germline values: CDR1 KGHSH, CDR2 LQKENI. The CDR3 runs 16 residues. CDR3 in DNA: TGTGCCAGCTCACCAGGCGGACATAGCTCCTACAATGAGCAGTTCTTC. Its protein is CASSPGGHSSYNEQFF.

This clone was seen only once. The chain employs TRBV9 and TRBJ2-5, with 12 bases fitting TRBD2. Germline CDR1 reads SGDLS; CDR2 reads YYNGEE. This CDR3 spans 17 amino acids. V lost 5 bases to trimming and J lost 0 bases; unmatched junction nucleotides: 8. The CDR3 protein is CASSTSGGQSYQETQYF. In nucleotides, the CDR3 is TGTGCCAGCAGTACTAGCGGGGGGCAGTCCTACCAAGAGACCCAGTACTTC.

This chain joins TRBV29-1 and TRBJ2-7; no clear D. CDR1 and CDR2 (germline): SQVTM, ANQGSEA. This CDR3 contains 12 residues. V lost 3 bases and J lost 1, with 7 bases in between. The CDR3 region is CSVDAGSYEQYF. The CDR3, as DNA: TGCAGCGTTGACGCAGGTTCCTACGAGCAGTACTTC.

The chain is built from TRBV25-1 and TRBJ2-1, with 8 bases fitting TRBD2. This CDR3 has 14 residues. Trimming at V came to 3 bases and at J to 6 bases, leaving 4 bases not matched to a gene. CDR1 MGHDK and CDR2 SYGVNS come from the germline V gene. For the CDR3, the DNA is TGTGCCAGCAGTGACCCGGGACTAGTCAATGAGCAGTTCTTC. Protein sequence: CASSDPGLVNEQFF.

CDR3: CASSRTGVRGTGELFF. The CDR3 DNA reads as TGTGCCAGCAGCCGGACAGGGGTGAGAGGAACCGGGGAGCTGTTTTTT. The chain recombines TRBV7-9 with TRBJ2-2; 9 nucleotides match TRBD1. J lost 5 bases, V lost 5 bases, and 9 bases had no gene match. The CDR3 spans 16 residues. Germline V CDR1 and CDR2: SEHNR, FQNEAQ (reference sequence).

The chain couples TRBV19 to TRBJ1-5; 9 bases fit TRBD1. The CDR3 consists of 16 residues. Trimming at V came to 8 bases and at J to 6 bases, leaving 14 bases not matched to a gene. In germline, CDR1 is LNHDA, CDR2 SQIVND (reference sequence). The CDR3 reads CASSRPQGAGGQPQHF. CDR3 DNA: TGTGCCAGTTCAAGGCCACAGGGGGCTGGCGGTCAGCCCCAGCATTTT.

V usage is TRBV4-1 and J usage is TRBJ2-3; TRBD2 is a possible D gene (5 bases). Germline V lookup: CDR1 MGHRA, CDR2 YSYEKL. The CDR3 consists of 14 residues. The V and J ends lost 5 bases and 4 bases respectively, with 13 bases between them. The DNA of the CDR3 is TGCGCCAGCAGCTTAAGGTCAGCGGCAGATACGCAGTATTTT. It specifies CASSLRSAADTQYF.

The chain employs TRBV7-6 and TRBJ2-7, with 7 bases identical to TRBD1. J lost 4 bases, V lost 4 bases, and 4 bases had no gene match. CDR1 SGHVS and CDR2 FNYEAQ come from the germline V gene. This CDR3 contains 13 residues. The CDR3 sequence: CASSSPTGYEQYF. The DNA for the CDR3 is TGTGCCAGCAGCTCACCGACAGGGTACGAGCAGTACTTC.

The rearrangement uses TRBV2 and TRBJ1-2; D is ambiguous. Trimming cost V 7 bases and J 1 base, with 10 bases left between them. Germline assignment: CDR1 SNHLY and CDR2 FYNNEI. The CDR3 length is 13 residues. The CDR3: CASTKGVNYGYTF. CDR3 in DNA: TGTGCCAGCACTAAGGGAGTTAACTATGGCTACACCTTC.

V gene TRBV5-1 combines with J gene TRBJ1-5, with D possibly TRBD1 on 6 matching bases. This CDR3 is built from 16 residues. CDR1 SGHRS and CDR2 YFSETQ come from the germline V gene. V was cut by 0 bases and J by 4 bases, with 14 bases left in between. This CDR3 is CASSLGEQGGNQPQHF. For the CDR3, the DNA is TGCGCCAGCAGCTTGGGGGAACAGGGAGGGAATCAGCCCCAGCATTTT.